Below are 4 T cell receptor beta chains sequenced from a single sample in a study of blood T cell repertoires in COVID-19. Sequencing was performed with immunoSEQ multiplex PCR; in TCRdb, only in-frame clones are kept and a portion is missing. The sample yields 350,000 to 450,000 clones, under 90% seen once. The sample taken for sequencing was PBMCs or T cells enriched from blood (not recorded which). These receptors originate from a woman in her 30s who had recovered from COVID-19.

This clone was seen just once. The chain joins TRBV27 to TRBJ1-6; 7 bases are shared with TRBD1. Germline V gene lookup returns CDR1 MNHEY and CDR2 SMNVEV (reference sequence). The CDR3 totals 15 residues. With V trimmed by 6 bases and J by 9 bases, 11 bases remained unmatched. CDR3 in amino acids: CASSRETGFFSPLHF. CDR3 coding DNA: TGTGCCAGCAGCCGAGAGACAGGGTTCTTTTCACCCCTCCACTTT.

V and J are TRBV7-9 and TRBJ1-2; D not certain. V was pared by 2 bases and J by 1 base, with 14 bases between. This CDR3 has 16 amino acids. Germline V CDR1 and CDR2: SEHNR, FQNEAQ (reference sequence). The CDR3 sequence is CASSLSGSPLNYGYTF. DNA for the CDR3: TGTGCCAGCAGCTTAAGTGGTTCTCCACTTAACTATGGCTACACCTTC. Full variable domain (remainder filled in from reference TRBV7-9 and TRBJ1-2): DTGVSQNPRHKITKRGQNVTFRCDPISEHNRLYWYRQTLGQGPEFLTYFQNEAQLEKSRLLSDRFSAERPKGSFSTLEIQRTEQGDSAMYLCASSLSGSPLNYGYTFGSGTRLTVV.

This clone has just a few counts. This chain links TRBV30 with TRBJ1-5; 7 bases map to TRBD1. The V and J ends lost 3 bases and 9 bases, in that order; junction bases with no gene match: 8. CDR3 length: 13 residues. Per the germline V gene, CDR1 is GTSNPN and CDR2 is SVGIG (reference sequence). CDR3 nucleotides: TGTGCCTGGAGGCAGCAGGGGGATTGGCCCCAGCATTTT. This gives the protein CAWRQQGDWPQHF.

This clone was detected only once. The chain links TRBV5-4 to TRBJ2-3; TRBD1 might be the D (6 bases). Per the germline V gene, CDR1 is SGHNT and CDR2 is YYREEE (reference sequence). This CDR3 spans 15 amino acids. Trimming removed 3 bases from V and 0 bases from J, with 11 bases in between. In DNA, the CDR3 is TGTGCCAGCAGCTCGACAGGTCTTAGCACAGATACGCAGTATTTT. It yields the protein CASSSTGLSTDTQYF.